One T cell receptor beta chain is described in this entry. Its antigen is currently unknown. Libraries were prepared by immunoSEQ multiplex PCR; TCRdb keeps only in-frame clonotypes and omits some of them. Here the sample spans 130,000 or so clones, 86% being singletons. This record belongs to a study of T cell responses to AZD1222 COVID-19 vaccine. General study findings and limits: Baseline testing showed seropositivity in only a handful of AZD1222 recipients. The donor group comprised mostly white British people and more females; the analysis possibly underestimated clonal diversity.

Second-dose timings of about 4 or about 12 weeks were pooled. Unmatched junction bases numbered 2, after V lost 4 bases and J lost 0 bases. Germline loops: CDR1 MNHEY, CDR2 SVGAGI. CDR3 length: 14 amino acids. The genes are TRBV6-5 and TRBJ2-7; TRBD2 aligns across 8 bases. This material consisted of peripheral blood, taken 28 days after the second AZD1222 dose. The sequence derives from an adult who received the AZD1222 COVID-19 vaccine. The CDR3 loop is CASSWGLVSYEQYF. The CDR3 bases are TGTGCCAGCAGTTGGGGACTAGTCTCCTACGAGCAGTACTTC.